This T cell receptor beta chain derives from a study of blood T cell repertoires in COVID-19. Looking at the study overall: The United States, Italy and Spain were the sources of the acute and convalescent COVID-19 samples. PBMCs, B-cell-depleted T cells, or T cells provided the cDNA or gDNA that made up the material.

The Seattle patients, enrolled during active infection, were followed longitudinally. In the authors' workflow: Estimation of nucleated cell counts was performed using reference gene primer amplification. Using immunoSEQ multiplex PCR, the repertoire was profiled, and TCRdb retains in-frame clones only, with some absent. The V and J calls and the clone size are those of that table, but D and trimming were determined from the DNA. The sample consists of roughly 280,000 clones, around 87% of them appearing once. V was clipped by 6 bases and J by 9 bases, with 18 bases between them. The CDR3 runs 14 residues. Looked up from germline, CDR1 is LGHNA and CDR2 is YNFKEQ.

Specimen: peripheral blood. The chain uses TRBV4-2 and TRBJ1-5; TRBD1 is a possible D gene (6 bases). The clonotype comes from a woman aged 60-75 years with COVID-19, enrolled during active disease. CDR3 in DNA: TGTGCCAGCAGTCTAGACAGGTCCAGGTGGCCCCAGCATTTT. Translated, it gives CASSLDRSRWPQHF.